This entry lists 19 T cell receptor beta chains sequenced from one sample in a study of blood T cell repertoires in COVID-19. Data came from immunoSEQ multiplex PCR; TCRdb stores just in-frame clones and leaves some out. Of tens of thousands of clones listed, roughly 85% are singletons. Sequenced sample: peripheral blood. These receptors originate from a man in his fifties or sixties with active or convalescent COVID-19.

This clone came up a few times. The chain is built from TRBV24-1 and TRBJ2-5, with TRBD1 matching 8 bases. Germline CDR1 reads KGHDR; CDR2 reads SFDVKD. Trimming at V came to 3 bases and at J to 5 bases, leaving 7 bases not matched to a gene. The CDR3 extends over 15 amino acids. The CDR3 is CATSDVGTGGETQYF. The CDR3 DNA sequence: TGTGCCACCAGTGATGTGGGGACAGGAGGGGAGACCCAGTACTTC.

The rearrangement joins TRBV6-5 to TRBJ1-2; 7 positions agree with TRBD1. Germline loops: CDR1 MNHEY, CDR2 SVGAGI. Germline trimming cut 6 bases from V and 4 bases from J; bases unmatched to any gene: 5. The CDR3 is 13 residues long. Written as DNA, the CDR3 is TGTGCCAGCAGAGAGACAGGGACCTATGGCTACACCTTC. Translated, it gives CASRETGTYGYTF.

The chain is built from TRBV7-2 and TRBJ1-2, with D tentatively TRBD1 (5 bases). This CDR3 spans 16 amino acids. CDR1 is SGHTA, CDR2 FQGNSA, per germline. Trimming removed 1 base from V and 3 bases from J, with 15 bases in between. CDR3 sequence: CASSLDPVPRDYGYTF. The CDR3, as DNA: TGTGCCAGCAGCTTAGATCCGGTCCCCAGGGACTATGGCTACACCTTC.

CDR3 sequence: CASSIQNQPQHF. For the CDR3, the DNA is TGTGCCAGTAGTATCCAGAATCAGCCCCAGCATTTT. V gene TRBV19 combines with J gene TRBJ1-5, with D unresolved. The CDR3 is 12 amino acids. Per the germline V gene, CDR1 is LNHDA and CDR2 is SQIVND (reference sequence). Trimming removed 3 bases from V and 4 bases from J, with 4 bases in between.

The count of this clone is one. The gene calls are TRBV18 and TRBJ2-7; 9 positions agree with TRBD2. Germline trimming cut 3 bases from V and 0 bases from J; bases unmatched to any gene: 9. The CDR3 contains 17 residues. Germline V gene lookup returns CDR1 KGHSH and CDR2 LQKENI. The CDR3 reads CASSPPSPAGGSYEQYF. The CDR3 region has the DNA TGTGCCAGCTCACCCCCATCGCCAGCGGGGGGCTCCTACGAGCAGTACTTC.

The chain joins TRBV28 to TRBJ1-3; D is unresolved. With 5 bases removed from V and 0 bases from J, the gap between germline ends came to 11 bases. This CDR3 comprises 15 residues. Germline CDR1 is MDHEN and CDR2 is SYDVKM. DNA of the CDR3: TGTGCCAGCAGTGAATTACAGAGCTCTGGAAACACCATATATTTT. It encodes CASSELQSSGNTIYF.

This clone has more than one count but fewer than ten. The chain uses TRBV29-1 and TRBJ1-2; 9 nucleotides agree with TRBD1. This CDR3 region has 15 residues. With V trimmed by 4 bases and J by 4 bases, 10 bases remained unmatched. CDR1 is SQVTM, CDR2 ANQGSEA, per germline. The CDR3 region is CSVGGQGTTIYGYTF. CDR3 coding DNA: TGCAGCGTTGGCGGACAGGGGACAACCATCTATGGCTACACCTTC.

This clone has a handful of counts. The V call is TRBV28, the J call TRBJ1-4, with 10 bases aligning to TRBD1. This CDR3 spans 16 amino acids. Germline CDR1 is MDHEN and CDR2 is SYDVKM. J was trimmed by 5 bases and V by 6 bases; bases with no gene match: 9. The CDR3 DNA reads TGTGCCAGCAGCACCGGGACAGGGGTCGGAAATGAAAAACTGTTTTTT. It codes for CASSTGTGVGNEKLFF.

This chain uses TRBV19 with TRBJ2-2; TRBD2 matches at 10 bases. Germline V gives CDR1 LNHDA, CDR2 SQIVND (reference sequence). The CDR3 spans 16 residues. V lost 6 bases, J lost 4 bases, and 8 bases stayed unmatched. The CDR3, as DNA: TGTGCCAGTAGCCAAAATAGCGGGGGGTTCACCGGGGAGCTGTTTTTT. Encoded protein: CASSQNSGGFTGELFF. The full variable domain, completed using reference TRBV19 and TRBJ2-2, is DGGITQSPKYLFRKEGQNVTLSCEQNLNHDAMYWYRQDPGQGLRLIYYSQIVNDFQKGDIAEGYSVSREKKESFPLTVTSAQKNPTAFYLCASSQNSGGFTGELFFGEGSRLTVL.

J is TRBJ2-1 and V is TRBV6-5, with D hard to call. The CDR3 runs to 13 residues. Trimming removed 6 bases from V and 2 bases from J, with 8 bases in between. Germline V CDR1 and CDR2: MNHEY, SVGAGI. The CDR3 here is CASRVEPYNEQFF. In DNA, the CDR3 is TGTGCCAGCAGGGTTGAGCCCTACAATGAGCAGTTCTTC.

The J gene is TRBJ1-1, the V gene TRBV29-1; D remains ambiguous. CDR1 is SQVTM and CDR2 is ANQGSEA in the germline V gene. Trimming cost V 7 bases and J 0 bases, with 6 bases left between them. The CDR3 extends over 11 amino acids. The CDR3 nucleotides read TGCAGCGCCTCCCTGAACACTGAAGCTTTCTTT. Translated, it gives CSASLNTEAFF.

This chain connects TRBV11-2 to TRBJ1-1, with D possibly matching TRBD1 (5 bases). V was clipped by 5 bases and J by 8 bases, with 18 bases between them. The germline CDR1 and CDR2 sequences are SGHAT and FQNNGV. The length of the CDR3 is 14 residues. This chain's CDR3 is CASSLGHDGVEAFF. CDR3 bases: TGTGCCAGCAGCCTCGGACACGATGGGGTAGAAGCTTTCTTT.

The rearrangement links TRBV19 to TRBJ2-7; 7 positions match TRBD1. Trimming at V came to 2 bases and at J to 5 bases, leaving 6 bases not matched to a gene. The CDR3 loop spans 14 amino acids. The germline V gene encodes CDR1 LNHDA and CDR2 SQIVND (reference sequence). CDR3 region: CASSIRTGIDEQYF. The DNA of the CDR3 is TGTGCCAGTAGTATAAGGACAGGCATCGACGAGCAGTACTTC.

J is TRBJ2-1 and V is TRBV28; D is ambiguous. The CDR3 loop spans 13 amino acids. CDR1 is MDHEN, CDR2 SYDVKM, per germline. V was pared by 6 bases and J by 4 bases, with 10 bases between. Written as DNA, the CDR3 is TGTGCCAGCAGCCTGTACATTTACAATGAGCAGTTCTTC. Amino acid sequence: CASSLYIYNEQFF.

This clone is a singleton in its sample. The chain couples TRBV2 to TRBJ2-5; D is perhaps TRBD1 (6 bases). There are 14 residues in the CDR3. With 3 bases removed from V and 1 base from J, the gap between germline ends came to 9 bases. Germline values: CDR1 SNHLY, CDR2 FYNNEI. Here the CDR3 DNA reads TGTGCCAGCAGTGAGCAGGGGCCCCAAGAGACCCAGTACTTC. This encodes CASSEQGPQETQYF.

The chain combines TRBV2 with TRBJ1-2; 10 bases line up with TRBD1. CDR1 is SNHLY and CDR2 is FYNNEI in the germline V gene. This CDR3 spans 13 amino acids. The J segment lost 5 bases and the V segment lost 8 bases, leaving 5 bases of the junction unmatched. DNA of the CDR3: TGTGCCAGCCGGGACAGGGGAACTTATGGCTACACCTTC. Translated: CASRDRGTYGYTF.

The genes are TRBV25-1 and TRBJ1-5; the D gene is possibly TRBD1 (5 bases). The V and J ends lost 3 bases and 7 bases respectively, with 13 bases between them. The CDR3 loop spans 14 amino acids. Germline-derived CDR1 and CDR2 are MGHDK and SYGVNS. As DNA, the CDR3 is TGTGCCAGCAGTGATCCCCAGACAGACCAGCCCCAGCATTTT. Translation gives CASSDPQTDQPQHF.

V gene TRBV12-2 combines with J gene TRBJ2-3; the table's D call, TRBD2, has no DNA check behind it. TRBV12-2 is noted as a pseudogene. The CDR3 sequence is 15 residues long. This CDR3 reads CASRLGGVVTDTQYF. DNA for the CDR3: TGTGCAAGTCGCTTAGGGGGGGTAGTTACAGATACGCAGTATTTT.

As DNA, the CDR3 is TGTGCGGGTAGCGGGGGGACCTACAATGAGCAGTTCTTC. It codes for CAGSGGTYNEQFF. The chain links TRBV7-9 to TRBJ2-1, with 10 bases identical to TRBD2. The CDR3 extends over 13 amino acids. Germline-derived CDR1 and CDR2 are SEHNR and FQNEAQ (reference sequence). The full variable domain, with the rest looked up from reference TRBV7-9 and TRBJ2-1, is DTGVSQNPRHKITKRGQNVTFRCDPISEHNRLYWYRQTLGQGPEFLTYFQNEAQLEKSRLLSDRFSAERPKGSFSTLEIQRTEQGDSAMYLCAGSGGTYNEQFFGPGTRLTVL.